This T cell receptor (beta chain) was captured in a study of T cells expressing NK-cell markers. For the study at large: Cells sorted as CD3+CD56+NKG2C+, CD3+CD56+NKG2C- and CD3+CD56-NKG2C+ T cells supplied the TCR beta repertoires. Among the eight sequenced donors, seven tested HCMV-seropositive and one tested seronegative. Study results and limitations: Similarly, these clonotypes led the CD3+CD56-NKG2C+ fraction as well in four donors. Clarity on HCMV specificity was lacking for the expanded NKG2C+ T cell clones.

TCRdb reprocessed the 5' RACE reads and reports one entry per CDR3 protein, with no DNA. The sample shows approximately 110,000 distinct CDR3 sequences, and roughly 20% sits with its ten largest clones. Germline values: CDR1 SGHRS, CDR2 YFSETQ. The CDR3 runs to 16 residues. Comment on this clonotype: Its cognate antigen is unknown.

V and J are TRBV5-1 and TRBJ2-1; TCRdb names TRBD2, which stays unverified in the absence of DNA. This clonotype was obtained from a woman aged 18 to 75 in good health. Sequenced input: blood T cells: a sorted CD56 or NKG2C T cell subset, CD4+ or CD8+ T cells, or bulk PBMC T cells (not recorded which). The CDR3 is CASRQLAGGVYNEQFF.